A selection of T cell receptor beta chains follows, all from one sample in a study of shared clonotypes between healthy human individuals. Sequencing was performed with immunoSEQ multiplex PCR; in TCRdb, only in-frame clones are kept and a portion is missing. Seen here are 1.5 million to 2.5 million clones, less than 95% observed once, and the top ten hold more than 0.95%. The sequenced sample consisted of naive CD8+ T cells sorted from blood. These TCRs come from a man aged 18 to 30 in good health. Each CDR3 is given with its conserved first and last residue. D genes are given only for firm matches. Size values are once, few and many counts, or a class for expanded clones, and some rows have none.

-	-	TRBJ2-7	TRBV5-1	TGCGCCAGCAGCTTGCCGGGAGCGACGGACCACTTTGGCGACGAGCAGTACTTC	CASSLPGATDHFGDEQYF
-	-	TRBJ2-2	TRBV5-1	TGCGCCAGCACCCCGGAGGGGCGGGAGAACACCGGGGAGCTGTTTTTT	CASTPEGRENTGELFF
-	-	TRBJ2-2	TRBV10-3	TGTGCCATCAGTGACGGGGGCAACACCGGGGAGCTGTTTTTT	CAISDGGNTGELFF
-	-	TRBJ1-2	TRBV29-1	TGCAGCGTTGTTAGGGGGGGCGGCTACACCTTC	CSVVRGGGYTF
-	-	TRBJ1-1	TRBV7-9	TGTGCCAGCAGCTTAGCCCCCGGCAGGGTCGACACTGAAGCTTTCTTT	CASSLAPGRVDTEAFF
once	-	TRBJ2-5	TRBV4-1	TGCGCCAGCAGCCAAGAGCCGGGGCTGCAAGAGACCCAGTACTTC	CASSQEPGLQETQYF
-	-	TRBJ1-1	TRBV27	TGTGCCAGCAGTTTTTCCCCCCCGTGGGGGATGAACACTGAAGCTTTCTTT	CASSFSPPWGMNTEAFF
-	TRBD1	TRBJ2-1	TRBV30	TGTGCCTGGAGTCCCCGACAGGGCTTAAGCCGTGGTGAGCAGTTCTTC	CAWSPRQGLSRGEQFF
-	TRBD2	TRBJ2-3	TRBV9	TGTGCCAGCAGCGTAGCTCCTAGCGGGAGTGGATCCACAGATACGCAGTATTTT	CASSVAPSGSGSTDTQYF
-	-	TRBJ1-2	TRBV4-1	TGCGCCAGCAGCCAAGTAGGGGTATTCTATGGCTACACCTTC	CASSQVGVFYGYTF
-	-	TRBJ1-2	TRBV7-9	TGTGCCAGCAGCTTCCACCTACAGGAGATCGCCTATGGCTACACCTTC	CASSFHLQEIAYGYTF
-	-	TRBJ1-1	TRBV5-1	TGCGCCAGCAGCTTCACCGTGATCTCAGGGGAAGCTTTCTTT	CASSFTVISGEAFF
once	-	TRBJ2-2	TRBV2	TGTGCCAGCAGTGAAAGTCACGCTAGCGGAGGAGGGGGCACCGGGGAGCTGTTTTTT	CASSESHASGGGGTGELFF
-	-	TRBJ1-5	TRBV6-6	TGTGCCAGCAGTTACGACCCAGGTCCAGGGGCCCAGCATTTT	CASSYDPGPGAQHF
-	TRBD1	TRBJ2-5	TRBV9	TGTGCCAGCAGCGAGGACAGGGGGCGTCAAGAGACCCAGTACTTC	CASSEDRGRQETQYF
-	-	TRBJ2-1	TRBV27	TGTGCCAGCAGTTCCCGAGACACGTACAAAAACTCCTACAATGAGCAGTTCTTC	CASSSRDTYKNSYNEQFF
-	-	TRBJ1-1	TRBV27	TGTGCCAGCAGCCGGGGAGCTGAAGCTTTCTTT	CASSRGAEAFF